This TCR beta chain came from a study of vaccination and CD4 T cells after COVID-19. Treatment noted: approximately nine-day PBMC culture with coronavirus spike peptide pools or control peptides (ViraFEST assay). Peptide pool stimulation in ViraFEST expanded antigen-specific T cells, whose TCRs were then sequenced. Study-level findings and limits: Spike mono-reactivity applied to 304 of 307 vaccine-specific clones detected in convalescent patients. Only relatively few convalescent patients were studied, and early post-infection timepoints were not analyzed.

This clonotype was seen a few times. Its antigen remains unknown. The assay that was used to sequence DNA from cultured CD4+ T cells was the Oncomine TCR Beta short-read assay. TCRdb re-derived calls from the PCR reads in MiXCR, one entry per CDR3 protein. The repertoire holds about 14,000 distinct CDR3 sequences, with 40% as singletons. The V gene lost 0 bases and the J gene lost 12 bases, with 9 bases spanning the gap. Germline-derived CDR1 and CDR2 are LGHDT and YNNKEL (reference sequence). The length of the CDR3 is 12 residues. This TCR came from a human donor who had recovered from COVID-19. Input material: CD4+ T cells from blood, cultured in vitro. The chain recombines TRBV3-1 with TRBJ2-1; D is ambiguous. The CDR3: CASSQEDLAQFF. The CDR3 nucleotides are TGTGCCAGCAGCCAAGAAGACTTGGCGCAGTTCTTC.